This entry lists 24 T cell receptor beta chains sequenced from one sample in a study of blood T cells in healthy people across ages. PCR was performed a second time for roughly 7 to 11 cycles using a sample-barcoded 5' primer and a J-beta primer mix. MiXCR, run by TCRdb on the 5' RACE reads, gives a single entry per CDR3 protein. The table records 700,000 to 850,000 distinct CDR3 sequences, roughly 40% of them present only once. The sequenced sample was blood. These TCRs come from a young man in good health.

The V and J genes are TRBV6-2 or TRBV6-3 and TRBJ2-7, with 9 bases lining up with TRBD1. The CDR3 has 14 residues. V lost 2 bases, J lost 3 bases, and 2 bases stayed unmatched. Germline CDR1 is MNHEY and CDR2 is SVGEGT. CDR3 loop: CASSYPGQGYEQYF. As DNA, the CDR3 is TGTGCCAGCAGTTACCCGGGACAGGGCTACGAGCAGTACTTC.

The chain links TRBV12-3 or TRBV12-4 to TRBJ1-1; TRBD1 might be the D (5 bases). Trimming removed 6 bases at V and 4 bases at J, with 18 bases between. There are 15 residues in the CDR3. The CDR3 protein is CASRAGWGVGTEAFF. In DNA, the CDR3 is TGTGCCAGCAGGGCCGGGTGGGGGGTGGGCACTGAAGCTTTCTTT.

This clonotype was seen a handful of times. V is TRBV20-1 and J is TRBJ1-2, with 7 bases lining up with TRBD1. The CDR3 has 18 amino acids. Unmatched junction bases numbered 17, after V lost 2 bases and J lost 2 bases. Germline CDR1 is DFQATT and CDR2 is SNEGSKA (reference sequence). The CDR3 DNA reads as TGCAGTGCTAGATCCGGGTCGAACAGGGGTGGGACCAACTATGGCTACACCTTC. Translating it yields CSARSGSNRGGTNYGYTF.

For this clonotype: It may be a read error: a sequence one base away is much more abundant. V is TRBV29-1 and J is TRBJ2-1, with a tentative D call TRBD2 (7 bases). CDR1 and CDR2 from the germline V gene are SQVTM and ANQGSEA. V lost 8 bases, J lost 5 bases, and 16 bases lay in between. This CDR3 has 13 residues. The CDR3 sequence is CSLGGAEHNEQFF. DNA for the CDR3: TGCAGCTTGGGGGGGGCAGAACACAATGAGCAGTTCTTC.

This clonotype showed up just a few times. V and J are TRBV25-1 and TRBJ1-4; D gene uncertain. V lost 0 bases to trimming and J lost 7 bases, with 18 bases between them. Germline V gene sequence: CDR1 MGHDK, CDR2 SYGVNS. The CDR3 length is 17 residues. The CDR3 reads CASSEYMVRDGGEKLFF. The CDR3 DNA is TGTGCCAGCAGTGAATATATGGTCCGGGATGGTGGTGAAAAACTGTTTTTT.

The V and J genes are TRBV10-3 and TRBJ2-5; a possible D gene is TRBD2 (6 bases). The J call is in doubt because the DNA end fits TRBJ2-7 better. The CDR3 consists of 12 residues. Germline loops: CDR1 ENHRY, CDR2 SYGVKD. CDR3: CATKEGLDEQYF. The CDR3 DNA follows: TGTGCCACCAAGGAGGGTTTGGACGAGCAGTACTTC.

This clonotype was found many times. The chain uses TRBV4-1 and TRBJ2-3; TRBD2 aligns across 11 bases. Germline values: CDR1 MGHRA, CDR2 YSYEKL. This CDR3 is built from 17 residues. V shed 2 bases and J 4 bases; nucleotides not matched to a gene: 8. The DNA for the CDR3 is TGCGCCAGCAGCCAACCTACGACTAGCGGGGTAGCAGATACGCAGTATTTT. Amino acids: CASSQPTTSGVADTQYF.

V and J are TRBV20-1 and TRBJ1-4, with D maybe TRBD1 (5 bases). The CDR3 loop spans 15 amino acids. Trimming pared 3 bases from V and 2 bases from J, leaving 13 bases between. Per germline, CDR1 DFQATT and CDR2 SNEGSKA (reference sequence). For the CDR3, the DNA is TGCAGTGCTAGTGGCGGGGCTCGGACTAATGAAAAACTGTTTTTT. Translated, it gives CSASGGARTNEKLFF.

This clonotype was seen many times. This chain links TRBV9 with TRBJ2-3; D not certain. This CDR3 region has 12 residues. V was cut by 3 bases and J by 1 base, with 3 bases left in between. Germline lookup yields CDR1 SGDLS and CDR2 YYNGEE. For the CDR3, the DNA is TGTGCCAGCAGCGCTGGCACAGATACGCAGTATTTT. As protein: CASSAGTDTQYF.

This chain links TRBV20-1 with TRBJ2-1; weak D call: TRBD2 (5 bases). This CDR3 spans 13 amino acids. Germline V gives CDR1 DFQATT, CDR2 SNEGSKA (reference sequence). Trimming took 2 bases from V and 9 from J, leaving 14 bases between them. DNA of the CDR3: TGCAGTGCTAGATGGGCTAGCTTGGGTGAGCAGTTCTTC. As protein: CSARWASLGEQFF.

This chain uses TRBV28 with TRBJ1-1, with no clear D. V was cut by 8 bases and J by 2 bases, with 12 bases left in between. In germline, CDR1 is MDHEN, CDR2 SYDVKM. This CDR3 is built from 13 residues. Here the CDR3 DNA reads TGTGCCAGCGGTTCTACGGAAAACACTGAAGCTTTCTTT. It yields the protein CASGSTENTEAFF.

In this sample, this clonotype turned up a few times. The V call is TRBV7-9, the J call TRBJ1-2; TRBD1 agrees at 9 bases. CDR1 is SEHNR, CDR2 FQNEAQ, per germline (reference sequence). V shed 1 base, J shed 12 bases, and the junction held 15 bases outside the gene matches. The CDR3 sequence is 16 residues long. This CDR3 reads CASSLERGQGSGFDTF. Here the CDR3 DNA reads TGTGCCAGCAGCTTAGAGAGGGGACAGGGATCCGGTTTCGACACCTTC.

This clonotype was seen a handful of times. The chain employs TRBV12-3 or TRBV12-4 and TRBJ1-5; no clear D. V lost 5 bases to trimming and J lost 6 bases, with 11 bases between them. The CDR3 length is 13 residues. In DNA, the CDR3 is TGTGCCAGCAGTCCCTTAAGTGCTCAGCCCCAGCATTTT. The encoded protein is CASSPLSAQPQHF.

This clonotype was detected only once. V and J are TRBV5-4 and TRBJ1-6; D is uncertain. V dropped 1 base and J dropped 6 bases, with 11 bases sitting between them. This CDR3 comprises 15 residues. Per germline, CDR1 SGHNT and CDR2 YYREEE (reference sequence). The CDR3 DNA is TGTGCCAGCAGCTTGTTCGGGGAGGTTAATTCACCCCTCCACTTT. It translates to CASSLFGEVNSPLHF.

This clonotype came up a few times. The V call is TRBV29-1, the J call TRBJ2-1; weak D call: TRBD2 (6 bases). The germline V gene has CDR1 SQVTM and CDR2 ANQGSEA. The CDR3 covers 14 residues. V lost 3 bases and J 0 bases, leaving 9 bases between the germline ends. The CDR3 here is CSVDGGISYNEQFF. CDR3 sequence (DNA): TGCAGCGTTGATGGGGGGATCTCCTACAATGAGCAGTTCTTC.

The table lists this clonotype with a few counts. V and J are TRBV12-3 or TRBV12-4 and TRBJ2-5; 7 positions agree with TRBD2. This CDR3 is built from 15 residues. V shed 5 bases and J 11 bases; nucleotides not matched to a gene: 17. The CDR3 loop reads CASSDTRDYYNEQYF. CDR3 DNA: TGTGCCAGCAGTGACACCCGGGACTATTACAATGAGCAGTACTTC.

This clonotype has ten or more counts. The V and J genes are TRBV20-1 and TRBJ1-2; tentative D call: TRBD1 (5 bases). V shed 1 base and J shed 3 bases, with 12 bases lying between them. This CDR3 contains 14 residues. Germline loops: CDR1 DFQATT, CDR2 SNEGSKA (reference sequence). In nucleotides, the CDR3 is TGCAGTGCTAGAGGAGGGAGGGGTCACTATGGCTACACCTTC. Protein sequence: CSARGGRGHYGYTF.

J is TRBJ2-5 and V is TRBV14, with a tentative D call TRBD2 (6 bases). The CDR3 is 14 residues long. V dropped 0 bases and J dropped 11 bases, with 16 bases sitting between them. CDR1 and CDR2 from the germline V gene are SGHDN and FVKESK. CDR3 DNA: TGTGCCAGCAGCCAAGAGATCGGGGGATCAGCGCAGTACTTC. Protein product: CASSQEIGGSAQYF.

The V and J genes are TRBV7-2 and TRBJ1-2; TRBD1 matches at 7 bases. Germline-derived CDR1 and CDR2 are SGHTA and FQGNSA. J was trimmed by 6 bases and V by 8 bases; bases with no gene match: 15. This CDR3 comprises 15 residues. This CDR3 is CASSPRGGTGDGYTF. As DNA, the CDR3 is TGTGCCAGCTCTCCCAGGGGGGGTACCGGAGATGGCTACACCTTC.

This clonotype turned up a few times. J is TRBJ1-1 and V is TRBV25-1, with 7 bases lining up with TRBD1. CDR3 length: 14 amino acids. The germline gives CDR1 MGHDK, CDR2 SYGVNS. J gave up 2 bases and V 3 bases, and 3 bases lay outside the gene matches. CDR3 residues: CASSETGPNTEAFF. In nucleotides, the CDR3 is TGTGCCAGCAGTGAGACAGGGCCTAACACTGAAGCTTTCTTT.

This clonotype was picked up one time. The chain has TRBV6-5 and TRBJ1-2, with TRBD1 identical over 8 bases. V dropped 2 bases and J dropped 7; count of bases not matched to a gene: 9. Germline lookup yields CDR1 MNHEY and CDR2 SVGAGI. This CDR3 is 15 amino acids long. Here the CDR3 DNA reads TGTGCCAGCAGTTACCGACAGGGGACGGGGGTTGGCTACACCTTC. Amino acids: CASSYRQGTGVGYTF.

CDR3: CATSRDPGGYGYTF. CDR3 nucleotides: TGTGCCACCAGCAGAGATCCGGGGGGATATGGCTACACCTTC. This rearrangement joins TRBV15 to TRBJ1-2; D is possibly TRBD1 (5 bases). V was trimmed by 0 bases and J by 5 bases, leaving 10 bases between them. Germline CDR1 reads LNHNV; CDR2 reads YYDKDF (reference sequence). The CDR3 is 14 residues long. Together with reference TRBV15 and TRBJ1-2, the CDR3 gives the full variable domain: DAMVIQNPRYQVTQFGKPVTLSCSQTLNHNVMYWYQQKSSQAPKLLFHYYDKDFNNEADTPDNFQSRRPNTSFCFLDIRSPGLGDTAMYLCATSRDPGGYGYTFGSGTRLTVV.

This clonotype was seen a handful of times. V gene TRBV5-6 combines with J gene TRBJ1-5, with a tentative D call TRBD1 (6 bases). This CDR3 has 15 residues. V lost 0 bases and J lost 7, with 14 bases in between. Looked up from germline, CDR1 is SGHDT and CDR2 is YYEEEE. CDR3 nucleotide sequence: TGTGCCAGCAGCTTGGGGAGGGGCAGGGGACAGCCCCAGCATTTT. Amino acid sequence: CASSLGRGRGQPQHF.

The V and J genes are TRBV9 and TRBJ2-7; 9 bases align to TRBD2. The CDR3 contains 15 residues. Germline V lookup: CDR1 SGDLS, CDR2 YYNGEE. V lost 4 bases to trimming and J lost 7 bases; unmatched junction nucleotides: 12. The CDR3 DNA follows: TGTGCCAGCAGCATTAGCGGGGGAGCATCCAATGAGCAGTACTTC. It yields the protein CASSISGGASNEQYF.